There are a few counts of the clone carrying this T cell receptor (beta chain). Its specificity is unknown. These data originate in a study of neurological immune-mediated disorders. The ends were cut back, 4 bases at V and 0 bases at J, with 2 bases in the middle. The germline CDR1 and CDR2 sequences are SGDLS and YYNGEE. This CDR3 has 12 residues. The cDNA was synthesized by 5'RACE incorporating 10-nucleotide random UMIs. One entry per CDR3 protein results from TCRdb running MiXCR on the 5' RACE reads. The profile shows roughly 32,000 distinct CDR3 sequences, approximately 4.2% of them singletons. General study results and limits: Clinical features showed no association with the multiple sclerosis repertoire cluster, and MRI features showed none either.

This TCR was recovered from a man younger than 40 with multiple sclerosis. This chain joins TRBV9 and TRBJ2-1; D unclear. Sequencing was done on a sample of PBMCs. This chain's CDR3 is CASSTSYNEQFF. The CDR3 coding sequence is TGTGCCAGCAGCACCTCCTACAATGAGCAGTTCTTC.